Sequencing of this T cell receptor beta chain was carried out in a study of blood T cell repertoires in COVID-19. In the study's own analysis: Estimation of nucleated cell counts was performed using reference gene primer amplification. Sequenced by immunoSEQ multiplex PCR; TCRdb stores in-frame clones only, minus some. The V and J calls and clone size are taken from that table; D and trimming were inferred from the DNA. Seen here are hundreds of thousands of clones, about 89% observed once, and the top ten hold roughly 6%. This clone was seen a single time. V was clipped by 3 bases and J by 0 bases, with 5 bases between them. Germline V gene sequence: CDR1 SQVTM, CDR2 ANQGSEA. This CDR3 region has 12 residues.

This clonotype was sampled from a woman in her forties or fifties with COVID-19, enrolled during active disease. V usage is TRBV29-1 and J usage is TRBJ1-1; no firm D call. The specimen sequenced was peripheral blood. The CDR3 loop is CSVDQMNTEAFF. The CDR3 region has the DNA TGCAGCGTTGACCAGATGAACACTGAAGCTTTCTTT. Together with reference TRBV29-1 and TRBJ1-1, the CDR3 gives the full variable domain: SAVISQKPSRDICQRGTSLTIQCQVDSQVTMMFWYRQQPGQSLTLIATANQGSEATYESGFVIDKFPISRPNLTFSTLTVSNMSPEDSSIYLCSVDQMNTEAFFGQGTRLTVV.